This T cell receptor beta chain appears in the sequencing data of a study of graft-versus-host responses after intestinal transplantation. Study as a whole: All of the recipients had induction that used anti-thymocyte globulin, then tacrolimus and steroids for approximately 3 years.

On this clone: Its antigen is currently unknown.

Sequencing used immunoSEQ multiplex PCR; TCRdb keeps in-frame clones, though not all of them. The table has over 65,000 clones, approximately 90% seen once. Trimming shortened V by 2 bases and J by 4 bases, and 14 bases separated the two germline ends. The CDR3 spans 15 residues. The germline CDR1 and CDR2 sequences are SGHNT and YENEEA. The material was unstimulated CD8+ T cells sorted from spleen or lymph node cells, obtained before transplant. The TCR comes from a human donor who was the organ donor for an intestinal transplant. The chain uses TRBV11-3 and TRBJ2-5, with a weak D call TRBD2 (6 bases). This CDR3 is CASSLRASDGETQYF. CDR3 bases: TGTGCCAGCAGCTTAAGGGCTAGCGACGGAGAGACCCAGTACTTC.